This TCR beta chain emerged from a study of blood T cell repertoires in COVID-19. The overall study: Collection of acute and convalescent COVID-19 samples took place in the United States, Italy and Spain.

Generated by immunoSEQ multiplex PCR, the TCRdb table keeps only in-frame clones and is missing some. The sample comprises around 49,000 clones, more than 70% of which are singletons, and 2.2% rests with the top ten. The TCR was taken from a human donor in a cohort sampled during active COVID-19. The source material was peripheral blood.

Here the CDR3 DNA reads TGTGCCAGCAGCGGCCAGTCGCTTACGCAGTATTTT. This codes for CASSGQSLTQYF. The chain carries TRBV11-3 and TRBJ2-3; the D is unclear. V was trimmed by 5 bases and J by 8 bases, leaving 11 bases between them. The CDR3 loop spans 12 amino acids. Germline V gene lookup returns CDR1 SGHNT and CDR2 YENEEA.